What follows describes a single TCR beta chain. Its target antigen remains unknown. There are no base qualities to consult, and no much larger clone falls within one base. V and J are truncated by 1 base and 7 bases respectively, leaving an intervening sequence of 8 bases. CDR1 and CDR2 are drawn from the germline V gene (reference sequence): MNHEY, SMNVEV. Measured from the cysteine to the phenylalanine, the CDR3 is 13 residues long. Only CDR3 DNA remains: 39 bases, in frame from the first base. This sample was included in a study of T cell responses to AZD1222 COVID-19 vaccine (dated by TCRdb to about 2021). Regarding the study in general: AZD1222 recipients with second doses at about 4 weeks or about 12 weeks were pooled, because spike-specific TCR depth and breadth did not differ between schedules. TCR sequencing covered about 230 trial participants: roughly 200 given two doses of AZD1222 and about 26 given two doses of MenACWY control vaccine. Trial participants were enrolled by age into 18-55, 56-69 and 70-plus year subgroups, with roughly 160, 29 and 62 TCR-sequenced participants respectively. Results the study describes overall, beyond this receptor: Nearly half of unique spike-specific TCRs reportedly recognized epitopes outside regions mutated in the B.1.351 and B.1.1.7 variants. Most participants were white British and females outnumbered males, and the authors suggested that clonal diversity may have been underestimated. Conclusions about previously exposed vaccinees were limited because only five to seven AZD1222 recipients were SARS-CoV-2 seropositive at baseline. Spike-specific TCR breadth and depth rose significantly after two AZD1222 doses compared with day 0 and with MenACWY recipients. The 56-69-year group was small, and its depth increase did not reach significance, likely because of low power. Because no day 14 peak-response samples were available, the repertoires could be characterized only after the peak T cell response. CD4 TCRs associated with the vaccine covered the entire spike protein, and the dominant responses were in regions 160-218 and 743-854.

Read against the paper, the sample's time point label means: baseline before first vaccination. The vaccinee samples were drawn from two UK trials, COV001 and COV002, one of which was a single-blind randomized controlled phase 2/3 trial testing AZD1222 (ChAdOx1 nCoV-19) in healthy adults. For TCRbeta chain sequencing, PBMC samples from trial participants were taken at day 0 and at day 28 after the second dose. The CDR3 regions of human TCRbeta chains were subjected to immunosequencing. In the paper's pipeline: Repertoire TCRs were matched against a reference library of SARS-CoV-2-specific TCRs generated with the MIRA antigen-specificity platform. Breadth was defined as the fraction of unique TCRs that were SARS-CoV-2-associated, and depth was defined as the fraction of total T cells that were SARS-CoV-2-associated. Using the MIRA data, each spike-specific TCR was mapped to the spike region that the TCR reacts to and placed in a CD4 or CD8 class. Log10-transformed breadth and depth values were compared by one-way ANOVA with Sidak's multiple comparisons tests. Sourced from immuneACCESS, this table was stored by TCRdb with only in-frame sequences that have V and J called. A share of the clones is absent; for the studies checked, an unresolved V gene accounts for under half, and the remainder has no known explanation. From that table come the V and J calls and clone size; the DNA was used to work out D and trimming. This sample is represented by some 150,000 clones; less than 95% of them were singletons. Together, the top ten hold 3.4% of the sample.

The sequenced sample was peripheral blood, obtained on day 0 of AZD1222 vaccination. The clonotype was recovered from an adult in good health. The V gene is TRBV27 and the J gene is TRBJ1-5; the D segment cannot be called with confidence. The bases are TGTGCCAGCAGTTTATGGAGCGAACAGCCCCAGCATTTT. Translated, it gives CASSLWSEQPQHF.